This TCR beta chain emerged from a study of beta chain features in type 1 diabetes (dated by TCRdb to 2016 to 2018). In terms of the full investigation: Patients and healthy donors did not differ in mean age, gender distribution, total cell number or subset yield. Across all samples, about 110 million sorted cells were examined, and cell number per subset correlated strongly with RNA yield. In the study, recently diagnosed type 1 diabetes patients and matched healthy donors were compared on the TCRB repertoires of their sorted circulating CD4+ T cell subsets. Naive and central memory subsets were obtained from all 28 donors, but regulatory and stem cell-like memory subsets were isolated from only 8 patients and roughly 8 healthy donors.

All of the isolated RNA was reverse transcribed with the High Capacity cDNA Reverse Transcription Kit, so expressed TCRB transcripts were sequenced. Naive, central memory and regulatory T cell samples underwent deep immunoSEQ sequencing, averaging around 4 million total reads per sample. Sorted cells were lysed in RLT buffer and RNA was extracted with DNase-treated RNeasy Micro or Mini kits, depending on cell number. To prevent cross-contamination, each cell subset was processed individually, whereas patient and healthy donor samples were processed jointly. Using the immunoSEQ multiplex PCR, TCRB sequences were amplified from cDNA into 87-bp fragments spanning the CDR3 region. Sequencing of the amplicons was performed on the Illumina HiSeq platform. Per the source publication's procedure: PCR bias was corrected computationally using synthetic template baselines, and reads within Hamming distance 2 were collapsed, with unmergeable singletons discarded. By aligning reads against IMGT, V, D and J genes, CDR3 length, and insertions or deletions at six rearrangement sites were assigned. Within each subset, clonotype counts were normalized to sorted cell number, and only after that were true diversity and Gini coefficients computed with the tcR R package. Repertoire sharing was quantified using the overlap coefficient calculated on TCRB nucleotide sequences. Out-of-frame TCRB sequences from naive cells were analyzed to stand in for the pre-selection repertoire. TCRdb retrieved this table from immuneACCESS and kept in-frame rearrangements only. Not all clones are present; in checked studies, unresolved V genes account for under half, and no reason is known for the remainder. V, J and clone size were drawn from that table, and D and trimming were deduced from the DNA. The sample data list under 450,000 clones, and approximately 15% of these were observed just once. The biggest ten clones account for 0.03% to 0.04% of the sample.

Results and caveats for the whole study, not just this receptor: Only small numbers of individuals were included in the HLA sub-analyses, which left unresolved whether HLA type had any influence on TCRB rearrangement. Naive, central memory and regulatory TCRB repertoires appeared to be more similar among patients than among healthy donors. Shorter templates might have been favored by PCR, but patient and control samples were amplified and corrected together, so both groups would have been affected equally by any skew. At VDJ recombination sites, patients with type 1 diabetes made fewer insertions and deleted more nucleotides, a pattern implying thymic rearrangement abnormalities. Type 1 diabetes patients showed a moderate but significant shortening of TCRB CDR3 length in all four CD4+ subsets. Sequencing cDNA rather than genomic DNA could over-represent highly expressing activated cells, although activation and CD3 levels did not differ between groups.

Compared with germline, V lacks 4 bases and J lacks 5 bases; bases without a gene match: 10. The germline V gene gives CDR1 as LGHNA and CDR2 as YSLEER. The CDR3 runs 15 amino acids, cysteine and phenylalanine included. The retained sequence is limited to the CDR3, 45 bases, with the frame set at the first base. Each donor gave one peripheral blood draw, roughly 0.11 L on average, collected into heparinised tubes. Naive, central memory, regulatory and stem cell-like memory CD4+ T cells were sorted on a BD FACSAria II using a panel including CD45RO, CCR7, CD25, CD127, CD95 and CD27. Every sorted population had a purity above 95%. PBMCs were isolated immediately by Lymphoprep density gradient centrifugation and stained directly without culture. So that batch effects would be minimized, each experiment stained and sorted samples in pairs, pairing one healthy donor with one patient. A word on this clone: This clone's antigen is unknown. The sample holds no much larger clone one base away, and base qualities are not on file.

The chain is made from TRBV4-3 and TRBJ2-5, and 7 bases in between align with TRBD1. The sequence was collected from a man aged 25-45 years in good health. Material for sequencing was naive CD4+ T cells from blood. The sample's cell subset or site label, decoded: true naive CD4+ T cells. The CDR3 protein: CASSPRTGGWETQYF. The DNA reads TGCGCCAGCAGCCCAAGGACAGGCGGGTGGGAGACCCAGTACTTC.